This T cell receptor beta chain originates from a study of OX40 agonist ivuxolimab in advanced cancers. Findings and limits, study-wide: Among the least clonally expanded were partial responders at 0.1-3.0 mg/kg.

With respect to this clone: What it binds is not known.

Assay: immunoSEQ multiplex PCR; the TCRdb copy retains only in-frame clones and omits some. The repertoire holds around 53,000 clones, around 84% seen once, with about 0.65% in the top ten. Patients were excluded for autoimmune disease history or systemic immunosuppression. CDR3 size: 14 residues. The ends were cut back, 2 bases at V and 8 bases at J, with 15 bases in the middle. CDR1 is MNHEY, CDR2 SMNVEV, per germline (reference sequence). This TCR derives from an adult with an advanced solid tumor such as melanoma, head and neck, liver or kidney cancer. This chain links TRBV27 with TRBJ1-1; D ambiguous. The material was CD4+ or CD8+ T cells sorted from blood, obtained in a trial of the OX40 agonist ivuxolimab. CDR3 DNA: TGTGCCAGCAGTTTAGGGCACGTCTTAGAAGAAGCTTTCTTT. This sequence encodes CASSLGHVLEEAFF.